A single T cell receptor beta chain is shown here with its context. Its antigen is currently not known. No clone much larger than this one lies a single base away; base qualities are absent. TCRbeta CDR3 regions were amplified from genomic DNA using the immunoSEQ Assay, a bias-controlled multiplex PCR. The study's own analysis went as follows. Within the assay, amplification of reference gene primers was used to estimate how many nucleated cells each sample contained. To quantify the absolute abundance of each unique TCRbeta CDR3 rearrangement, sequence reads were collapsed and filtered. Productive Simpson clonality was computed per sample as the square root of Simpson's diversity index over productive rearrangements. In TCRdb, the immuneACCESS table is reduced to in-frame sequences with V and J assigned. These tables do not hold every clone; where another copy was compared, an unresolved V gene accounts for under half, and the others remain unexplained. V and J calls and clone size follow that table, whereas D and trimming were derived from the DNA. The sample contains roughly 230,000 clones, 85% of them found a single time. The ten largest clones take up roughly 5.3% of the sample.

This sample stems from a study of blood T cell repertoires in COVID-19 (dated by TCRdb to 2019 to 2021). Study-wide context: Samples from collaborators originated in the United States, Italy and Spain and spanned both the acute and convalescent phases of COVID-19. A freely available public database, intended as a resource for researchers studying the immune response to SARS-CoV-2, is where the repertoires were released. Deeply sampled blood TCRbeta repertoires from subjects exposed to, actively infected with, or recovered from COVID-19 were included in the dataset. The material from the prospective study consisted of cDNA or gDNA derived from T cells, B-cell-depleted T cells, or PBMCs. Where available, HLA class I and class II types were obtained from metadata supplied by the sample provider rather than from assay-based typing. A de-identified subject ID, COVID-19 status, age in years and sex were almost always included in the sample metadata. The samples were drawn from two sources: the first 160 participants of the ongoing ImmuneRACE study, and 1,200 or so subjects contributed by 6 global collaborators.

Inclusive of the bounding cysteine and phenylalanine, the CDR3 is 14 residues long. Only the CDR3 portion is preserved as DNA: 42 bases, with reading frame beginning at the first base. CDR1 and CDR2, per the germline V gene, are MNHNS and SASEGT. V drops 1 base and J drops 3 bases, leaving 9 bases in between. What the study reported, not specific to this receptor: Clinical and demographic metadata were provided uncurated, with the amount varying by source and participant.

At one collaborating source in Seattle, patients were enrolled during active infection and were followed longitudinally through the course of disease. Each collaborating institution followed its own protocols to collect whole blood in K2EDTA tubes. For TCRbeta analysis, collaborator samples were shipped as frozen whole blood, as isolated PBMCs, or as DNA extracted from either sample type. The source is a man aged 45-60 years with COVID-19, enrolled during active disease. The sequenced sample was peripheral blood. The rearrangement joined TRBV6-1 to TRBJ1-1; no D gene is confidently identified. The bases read TGTGCCAGCAGTGAAGGCCAGCGATACACTGAAGCTTTCTTT. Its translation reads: CASSEGQRYTEAFF.